Below, 31 T cell receptor beta chains from the same sample are listed, as sequenced in a study of T cell repertoires in aging, cancer and after chemotherapy. TRB rearrangements spanning V, D and J were amplified using mixed TRB-A/B primers. TCRdb used MiXCR to reprocess the multiplex PCR reads, holding one entry per CDR3 protein. The sample contains 9,300 or so distinct CDR3 sequences, about 25% of which appear only once. TCR beta rearrangements were amplified from peripheral blood genomic DNA. The specimen sequenced was blood. The receptor source for this set is a human donor with a blood cancer. The donor label of this sample is uncertain.

This clonotype occurred a few times. The chain is built from TRBV6-4 and TRBJ2-2; 9 bases line up with TRBD2. J lost 5 bases, V lost 3 bases, and 7 bases had no gene match. CDR1 and CDR2 from the germline V gene are MRHNA and SNTAGT. The CDR3 runs 16 residues. DNA of the CDR3: TGTGCCAGCAGTGAGTACGCGGGAGGGTCGACCGGGGAGCTGTTTTTT. It is translated as CASSEYAGGSTGELFF.

This clonotype is labeled as medium-sized. The chain recombines TRBV7-6 with TRBJ1-5; no firm D call. CDR3 length equals 14 residues. CDR1 is SGHVS and CDR2 is FNYEAQ in the germline V gene. The V gene lost 2 bases and the J gene lost 4 bases, with 9 bases spanning the gap. In DNA, the CDR3 is TGTGCCAGCAGCTTATATGGGGAAAATCAGCCCCAGCATTTT. Translated: CASSLYGENQPQHF.

Many counts were recorded for this clonotype. V is TRBV12-3 or TRBV12-4 and J is TRBJ2-3; 10 nucleotides line up with TRBD2. With 5 bases clipped from V and 2 bases from J, the junction kept 7 bases outside the gene matches. This CDR3 is 16 amino acids long. This chain's CDR3 is CASSLLAGVPTDTQYF. CDR3 bases: TGTGCCAGCAGTCTCCTAGCGGGGGTTCCCACAGATACGCAGTATTTT.

As DNA, the CDR3 is TGTGCCACCGCGAACAGGGAGAAGAGCTCTGGGGCCAACGTCCTGACTTTC. Translating gives CATANREKSSGANVLTF. This chain links TRBV2 with TRBJ2-6, with D perhaps matching TRBD1 (6 bases). Germline CDR1 and CDR2: SNHLY and FYNNEI. This CDR3 contains 17 residues. V dropped 10 bases and J dropped 0 bases, with 19 bases sitting between them.

Sample share makes this clonotype medium-sized (0.01 to 0.1%). The genes are TRBV19 and TRBJ1-5; D uncertain. The CDR3 spans 14 residues. The germline V gene has CDR1 LNHDA and CDR2 SQIVND (reference sequence). Trimming took off 8 bases at V and 0 bases at J, with 11 bases between the two ends. CDR3 loop: CASDTVHSNQPQHF. As DNA, the CDR3 is TGTGCCAGTGACACAGTCCATAGCAATCAGCCCCAGCATTTT.

By sample share, this clonotype is medium-sized. V usage is TRBV19 and J usage is TRBJ1-2; tentative D call: TRBD1 (6 bases). The CDR3 has 12 amino acids. Trimming stripped 6 bases from V and 5 bases from J, with 10 bases between. Germline CDR1 reads LNHDA; CDR2 reads SQIVND (reference sequence). Here the CDR3 DNA reads TGTGCCAGTAGCCCTCAGGGGTATGGCTACACCTTC. Translating it yields CASSPQGYGYTF.

By share of the sample, this clonotype is medium-sized. CDR3 nucleotides: TGTGCCAGTAGAGACAGGGAATTAAGTCAGCCCCAGCATTTT. This translates into CASRDRELSQPQHF. The chain joins TRBV19 to TRBJ1-5; 7 bases agree with TRBD1. Germline V gene data show CDR1 as LNHDA and CDR2 as SQIVND (reference sequence). Trimming cost V 6 bases and J 6 bases; bases outside gene matches: 8. There are 14 residues in the CDR3. Filled out from reference TRBV19 and TRBJ1-5, the complete variable domain reads DGGITQSPKYLFRKEGQNVTLSCEQNLNHDAMYWYRQDPGQGLRLIYYSQIVNDFQKGDIAEGYSVSREKKESFPLTVTSAQKNPTAFYLCASRDRELSQPQHFGDGTRLSIL.

On this clonotype: A junction end diverges from the germline sequence, so it may reflect a read error. This chain uses TRBV24-1 with TRBJ2-3; TRBD2 might be the D (6 bases). Germline V lookup: CDR1 KGHDR, CDR2 SFDVKD. This CDR3 has 16 amino acids. CDR3 coding DNA: TGTGCCACCAGTGATTCGGTTGGAGGGCTGACAGATGCGCAGTATTTT. Translated, it gives CATSDSVGGLTDAQYF.

By share, this clonotype counts as medium-sized (0.01 to 0.1%). The V and J genes are TRBV5-1 and TRBJ2-2; no clear D. The germline V gene has CDR1 SGHRS and CDR2 YFSETQ. V shed 0 bases and J shed 7 bases, with 7 bases lying between them. This CDR3 comprises 13 residues. CDR3 amino acids: CASSLGGGGELFF. As DNA, the CDR3 is TGCGCCAGCAGCTTGGGAGGCGGCGGGGAGCTGTTTTTT.

The chain recombines TRBV7-7 with TRBJ2-1; 7 bases align to TRBD2. The CDR3 length is 12 residues. J lost 12 bases, V lost 5 bases, and 7 bases had no gene match. The germline V gene has CDR1 SSHAT and CDR2 FNYEAQ (reference sequence). The CDR3, as DNA: TGTGCCAGCAGCCCGCGGACTAGAGGGCAGTTCTTC. It codes for CASSPRTRGQFF.

V is TRBV12-3 or TRBV12-4 and J is TRBJ2-5; 9 bases match TRBD2. The CDR3 spans 16 residues. The V and J ends lost 7 bases and 4 bases, in that order; junction bases with no gene match: 13. The CDR3 DNA reads as TGTGCCAGCACCCGGGGCGGCGGGAGGGCCGGAGAGACCCAGTACTTC. Translation gives CASTRGGGRAGETQYF.

The V and J genes are TRBV5-7 and TRBJ1-5; 7 bases are a match to TRBD1. TRBV5-7 is an ORF; its function is uncertain. The trim removed 3 bases at V and 8 bases at J, leaving 8 bases unmatched. The CDR3 totals 14 residues. The CDR3 region is CASSSYRGREPQHF. The CDR3 region has the DNA TGTGCCAGCAGCTCGTACAGGGGTAGGGAGCCCCAGCATTTT.

The V gene is TRBV29-1, the J gene TRBJ2-7, with 8 bases that match TRBD1. Germline CDR1 SQVTM, CDR2 ANQGSEA. J lost 0 bases, V lost 5 bases, and 6 bases had no gene match. The CDR3 covers 14 residues. CDR3 coding DNA: TGCAGCGTTCGGGGGACAGGCGTCTCCTACGAGCAGTACTTC. This encodes CSVRGTGVSYEQYF.

This clonotype showed up just a few times. This chain links TRBV18 with TRBJ2-2, with a weak D call TRBD1 (5 bases). Germline lookup yields CDR1 KGHSH and CDR2 LQKENI. The CDR3 covers 15 residues. Deletions cut 4 bases from V and 4 bases from J, with 13 bases between. DNA of the CDR3: TGTGCCAGCTCACTCCCGACAGTCCTCACCGGGGAGCTGTTTTTT. Protein product: CASSLPTVLTGELFF.

The CDR3 spells CASSLAGGWGGVSYEQYF. The CDR3 nucleotides read TGTGCCAGCAGCTTGGCGGGAGGGTGGGGCGGAGTATCCTACGAGCAGTACTTC. The rearrangement links TRBV11-2 to TRBJ2-7, with 9 bases identical to TRBD2. CDR1 is SGHAT and CDR2 is FQNNGV in the germline V gene. J lost 1 base, V lost 3 bases, and 13 bases had no gene match. CDR3 size: 18 residues.

This clonotype was recorded a few times. V is TRBV5-6 and J is TRBJ2-2, with TRBD1 identical over 11 bases. With V trimmed by 2 bases and J by 5 bases, 2 bases remained unmatched. The CDR3 extends over 15 amino acids. In germline, CDR1 is SGHDT, CDR2 YYEEEE. CDR3 nucleotide sequence: TGTGCCAGCAGCTTTGGGACAGGGGGAACCGGGGAGCTGTTTTTT. This encodes CASSFGTGGTGELFF.

This clonotype is categorized as medium-sized (0.01 to 0.1%). The rearrangement links TRBV29-1 to TRBJ2-4; tentatively, D is TRBD1 (5 bases). The germline V gene encodes CDR1 SQVTM and CDR2 ANQGSEA. This CDR3 region has 12 residues. Trimming took off 2 bases at V and 6 bases at J, with 8 bases between the two ends. The CDR3 spells CSVEPQGNIQYF. In DNA form, the CDR3 reads TGCAGCGTTGAACCCCAGGGAAACATTCAGTACTTC. Based on the CDR3 plus reference TRBV29-1 and TRBJ2-4, the full variable domain is SAVISQKPSRDICQRGTSLTIQCQVDSQVTMMFWYRQQPGQSLTLIATANQGSEATYESGFVIDKFPISRPNLTFSTLTVSNMSPEDSSIYLCSVEPQGNIQYFGAGTRLSVL.

This clonotype appeared a few times. CDR3: CSAGGGGDEQFF. For the CDR3, the DNA is TGCAGTGCTGGGGGGGGGGGCGATGAGCAGTTCTTC. This chain links TRBV20-1 with TRBJ2-1; perhaps TRBD2 as D (7 bases). The V gene lost 5 bases and the J gene lost 8 bases, with 13 bases spanning the gap. The germline V gene encodes CDR1 DFQATT and CDR2 SNEGSKA (reference sequence). CDR3 length: 12 amino acids.

This rearrangement joins TRBV6-5 to TRBJ2-1; 8 positions match TRBD2. The V gene's germline CDR1 is MNHEY and CDR2 SVGAGI. The CDR3 extends over 15 amino acids. The trim removed 2 bases at V and 4 bases at J, leaving 4 bases unmatched. The CDR3 nucleotides are TGTGCCAGCAGTTACGGGCGGGAGGCGTACAATGAGCAGTTCTTC. It specifies CASSYGREAYNEQFF.

This clonotype was detected ten times or more. The gene calls are TRBV5-5 and TRBJ2-1, with TRBD2 identical over 9 bases. Germline V gene data show CDR1 as SGHKS and CDR2 as YYEKEE (reference sequence). The CDR3 has 16 residues. V gave up 0 bases and J gave up 8 bases; unmatched junction bases: 9. CDR3 in DNA: TGTGCCAGCAGCTTGGGGGCGCTAGCGGGACCCGATGAGCAGTTCTTC. Amino acids: CASSLGALAGPDEQFF.

This clonotype is labeled medium-sized. V gene TRBV6-1 combines with J gene TRBJ2-2; 7 bases map to TRBD1. Trimming removed 8 bases from V and 6 bases from J; junction bases left unmatched: 6. The CDR3 spans 13 residues. Germline lookup yields CDR1 MNHNS and CDR2 SASEGT. The CDR3, as DNA: TGTGCCAGCGGAAGACAGGGACCCGGGGAGCTGTTTTTT. Residues: CASGRQGPGELFF.

This chain joins TRBV5-1 and TRBJ2-5; 11 bases agree with TRBD2. Germline V gives CDR1 SGHRS, CDR2 YFSETQ. Trimming cost V 1 base and J 5 bases; bases outside gene matches: 7. The CDR3 is 16 amino acids. CDR3 region: CASSLWASGRSETQYF. Written as DNA, the CDR3 is TGCGCCAGCAGCTTGTGGGCTAGCGGGAGGTCGGAGACCCAGTACTTC.

This clonotype is termed medium-sized (0.01 to 0.1%). V gene TRBV27 combines with J gene TRBJ2-1; 13 positions match TRBD2. The CDR3 is made up of 15 amino acids. CDR1 is MNHEY and CDR2 is SMNVEV in the germline V gene (reference sequence). Unmatched junction bases numbered 7, after V lost 8 bases and J lost 6 bases. The CDR3 here is CASGLAGELGNEQFF. CDR3 nucleotide sequence: TGTGCCAGCGGACTAGCGGGAGAGTTGGGCAATGAGCAGTTCTTC.

The chain carries TRBV5-4 and TRBJ1-1; no clear D. Germline V gene data show CDR1 as SGHNT and CDR2 as YYREEE (reference sequence). CDR3 length: 14 amino acids. The ends were cut back, 0 bases at V and 1 base at J, with 7 bases in the middle. The CDR3 DNA sequence: TGTGCCAGCAGCTTGGAGCGGCAGAACACTGAAGCTTTCTTT. Protein: CASSLERQNTEAFF.

In its sample, this clonotype is medium-sized (0.01 to 0.1%). The rearrangement links TRBV6-5 to TRBJ2-7, with D uncertain. Per germline, CDR1 MNHEY and CDR2 SVGAGI. The ends were cut back, 2 bases at V and 3 bases at J, with 2 bases in the middle. The CDR3 extends over 11 amino acids. CDR3 sequence reads: CASSYRYEQYF. For the CDR3, the DNA is TGTGCCAGCAGTTACCGCTACGAGCAGTACTTC.

This clonotype has only a few counts. This chain uses TRBV6-1 with TRBJ2-5; 13 bases are a match to TRBD2. In germline, CDR1 is MNHNS, CDR2 SASEGT. V lost 6 bases to trimming and J lost 9 bases; unmatched junction nucleotides: 13. This CDR3 region has 16 residues. The CDR3 DNA follows: TGTGCCAGCAGCCCGACTAGCGGGAGGACGAATCAGGCCCAGTACTTC. Amino acid sequence: CASSPTSGRTNQAQYF.

The sample holds a few counts of this clonotype. The chain is built from TRBV15 and TRBJ2-1; D may be TRBD1 or TRBD2 (5 bases each). The length of the CDR3 is 17 residues. Trimming cost V 1 base and J 0 bases, with 13 bases left between them. CDR1 is LNHNV, CDR2 YYDKDF, per germline (reference sequence). CDR3 protein: CATSRGGYRDSYNEQFF. The CDR3, as DNA: TGTGCCACCAGCAGAGGGGGCTACCGGGACTCCTACAATGAGCAGTTCTTC. The full variable domain, with the rest looked up from reference TRBV15 and TRBJ2-1, is DAMVIQNPRYQVTQFGKPVTLSCSQTLNHNVMYWYQQKSSQAPKLLFHYYDKDFNNEADTPDNFQSRRPNTSFCFLDIRSPGLGDTAMYLCATSRGGYRDSYNEQFFGPGTRLTVL.

Within the sample, this clonotype is medium-sized. The rearrangement joins TRBV19 to TRBJ2-4, with no clear D. The germline V gene encodes CDR1 LNHDA and CDR2 SQIVND (reference sequence). V shed 1 base and J shed 3 bases, with 7 bases lying between them. The CDR3 has 14 residues. The CDR3 protein is CASSIGLDKNIQYF. CDR3 nucleotides: TGTGCCAGTAGTATAGGGCTTGACAAAAACATTCAGTACTTC.

The chain joins TRBV5-1 to TRBJ1-5, with D perhaps TRBD1 (5 bases). Between the trimmed V and J ends, which lost 0 bases and 4 bases, there was a span of 11 bases. Germline CDR1 and CDR2: SGHRS and YFSETQ. CDR3 length: 15 residues. Written as DNA, the CDR3 is TGCGCCAGCAGCTTGGGGGCAGGGCCTAATCAGCCCCAGCATTTT. As protein: CASSLGAGPNQPQHF.

The chain joins TRBV27 to TRBJ2-1; D is tentatively TRBD1 or TRBD2 (5 bases each). This CDR3 is 14 amino acids long. Germline lookup yields CDR1 MNHEY and CDR2 SMNVEV (reference sequence). The CDR3 is CVSSQGPPTRGQFF. The CDR3 coding sequence is TGTGTTAGCAGTCAGGGACCTCCTACCCGGGGACAGTTCTTC.

This clonotype came up many times. This chain links TRBV18 with TRBJ2-7, with 16 bases identical to TRBD2. The ends lost 5 bases at V and 7 bases at J; junction bases unmatched: 8. The CDR3 covers 16 residues. Looked up from germline, CDR1 is KGHSH and CDR2 is LQKENI. CDR3 bases: TGTGCCAGCTCAACGGGACTAGCGGGAGGGCCAGGTGAGCAGTACTTC. Translated, it gives CASSTGLAGGPGEQYF.